The rows below give T cell receptor beta chains drawn from one sample of a study of blood T cell repertoires in COVID-19. The protocol was immunoSEQ multiplex PCR, while the TCRdb copy is restricted to in-frame clones and leaves out a portion. The repertoire holds about 87,000 clones, with 87% as singletons. Sequenced input: peripheral blood. Receptors were obtained from a woman of 80 years or more with acute or convalescent COVID-19. The CDR3 runs from the conserved cysteine through the conserved F or W. The D gene is left open where the match is weak. Some rows mark clone size as missing; the rest say once, few, many or name a class of expanded clone.

V,J,size,D,CDR3,DNA
TRBV6-2/TRBV6-3,TRBJ2-3,.,TRBD2,CASSLRTSGPSTDTQYF,TGTGCCAGCAGTTTACGGACTAGCGGACCTAGCACAGATACGCAGTATTTT
TRBV4-2,TRBJ1-6,.,TRBD1,CASSPRGTGTVFNSPLHF,TGTGCCAGCAGCCCAAGAGGGACCGGGACAGTCTTTAATTCACCCCTCCACTTT
TRBV15,TRBJ2-2,.,.,CATSLRLGSGTANTGELFF,TGTGCCACCAGCCTACGCTTGGGTAGCGGGACAGCGAACACCGGGGAGCTGTTTTTT
TRBV18,TRBJ1-2,.,.,CASSPPNRENGYTF,TGTGCCAGCTCACCACCGAACAGGGAGAATGGCTACACCTTC
TRBV3-1/TRBV3-2,TRBJ1-2,.,.,CASSQPDSNYGYTF,TGTGCCAGCAGCCAGCCGGACAGTAACTATGGCTACACCTTC
TRBV29-1,TRBJ2-1,.,.,CSVGQSYNEQFF,TGCAGCGTCGGACAGTCCTACAATGAGCAGTTCTTC
TRBV15,TRBJ1-1,.,TRBD1,CATSRKAGGAGMNTEAFF,TGTGCCACCAGCAGAAAAGCAGGGGGAGCTGGTATGAACACTGAAGCTTTCTTT
TRBV9,TRBJ2-3,.,.,CASGSPDTQYF,TGTGCCAGCGGGAGCCCAGATACGCAGTATTTT
TRBV6-2/TRBV6-3,TRBJ2-1,once,TRBD2,CASSYTSGAPNEQFF,TGTGCCAGCAGTTATACTAGCGGGGCGCCCAATGAGCAGTTCTTC
TRBV4-3,TRBJ2-1,.,.,CASSQGNRLDEQFF,TGCGCCAGCAGCCAAGGAAACAGGCTCGATGAGCAGTTCTTC
TRBV19,TRBJ1-2,.,.,CASSIAPRGSNYGYTF,TGTGCCAGTAGTATAGCTCCCCGGGGAAGTAACTATGGCTACACCTTC
TRBV9,TRBJ2-1,.,.,CASSVGQIDEQFF,TGTGCCAGCAGCGTAGGCCAGATCGATGAGCAGTTCTTC
TRBV2,TRBJ2-1,once,TRBD1,CASSRTGLYNEQFF,TGTGCCAGCAGCCGGACAGGGTTATACAATGAGCAGTTCTTC
TRBV19,TRBJ1-1,few,.,CASSMKRDTEAFF,TGTGCCAGTAGTATGAAGAGGGACACTGAAGCTTTCTTT
TRBV9,TRBJ2-3,.,TRBD2,CASSGSGGAMGDTQYF,TGTGCCAGCAGCGGTAGCGGGGGGGCCATGGGAGATACGCAGTATTTT
TRBV19,TRBJ1-6,.,.,CASSRTVPSSYNSPLHF,TGTGCCAGTAGTCGGACAGTGCCAAGCTCCTATAATTCACCCCTCCACTTT
TRBV16,TRBJ1-1,once,TRBD1,CASSQVGQGGEAFF,TGTGCCAGCAGCCAAGTGGGACAGGGGGGTGAAGCTTTCTTT
TRBV6-5,TRBJ2-7,.,TRBD1,CASKRQGWDEQYF,TGTGCCAGCAAAAGACAGGGCTGGGACGAGCAGTACTTC
TRBV2,TRBJ1-2,.,TRBD1,CASSDGQGGNYGYTF,TGTGCCAGCAGTGATGGGCAGGGGGGAAACTATGGCTACACCTTC
TRBV10-1,TRBJ2-5,.,TRBD1,CASTYPFRTGGETQYF,TGCGCCAGCACTTACCCGTTCCGGACAGGGGGGGAGACCCAGTACTTC
TRBV29-1,TRBJ1-4,.,.,CSAGVATNEKLFF,TGCAGCGCCGGGGTAGCAACTAATGAAAAACTGTTTTTT
TRBV30,TRBJ1-4,.,.,CAWSAPGATNEKLFF,TGTGCCTGGAGTGCCCCCGGGGCAACTAATGAAAAACTGTTTTTT
TRBV19,TRBJ1-5,.,.,CASSEREDQPQHF,TGTGCCAGTAGCGAAAGAGAGGATCAGCCCCAGCATTTT
TRBV5-6,TRBJ1-6,.,TRBD1,CASSLRTGTYNSPLHF,TGTGCCAGCAGCCTCCGGACAGGGACCTATAATTCACCCCTCCACTTT
TRBV19,TRBJ1-5,.,TRBD1,CASSMGGQSSNQPQHF,TGTGCCAGTAGTATGGGGGGACAGTCTAGCAATCAGCCCCAGCATTTT
TRBV28,TRBJ1-5,once,.,CASRDGGATDNQPQHF,TGTGCCAGCAGGGACGGGGGGGCAACGGACAATCAGCCCCAGCATTTT
TRBV5-1,TRBJ1-3,.,TRBD1,CASSPGSTGGKGNTIYF,TGCGCCAGCAGCCCGGGGAGTACAGGGGGAAAGGGGAACACCATATATTTT
TRBV5-1,TRBJ2-1,.,TRBD2,CASSLGGSGSRKGYNEQFF,TGCGCCAGCAGCTTGGGGGGTAGCGGGAGTAGAAAGGGTTACAATGAGCAGTTCTTC
TRBV3-1/TRBV3-2,TRBJ2-1,.,TRBD1,CASSPSGQGGNEQFF,TGTGCCAGCAGCCCCTCGGGACAGGGGGGGAATGAGCAGTTCTTC
TRBV5-6,TRBJ1-3,.,.,CASSSKGIAGNTIYF,TGTGCCAGCAGCTCTAAGGGGATAGCTGGAAACACCATATATTTT
TRBV7-3,TRBJ2-1,.,TRBD2,CASSFAGTSGRNEQFF,TGTGCCAGCAGCTTCGCCGGCACTAGCGGGCGTAATGAGCAGTTCTTC
TRBV19,TRBJ1-4,few,.,CASSIISNNEKLFF,TGTGCCAGTAGTATAATCAGTAATAATGAAAAACTGTTTTTT
TRBV2,TRBJ2-7,.,TRBD1,CASKTDRGPREQYF,TGTGCCAGCAAGACGGACAGGGGCCCTAGGGAGCAGTACTTC
TRBV10-3,TRBJ2-5,.,TRBD2,CAISLTGTSGETQYF,TGTGCCATCAGTCTAACCGGGACTAGCGGGGAGACCCAGTACTTC
TRBV18,TRBJ1-6,.,.,CASSPNTGNSPLHF,TGTGCCAGCTCACCAAATACAGGGAATTCACCCCTCCACTTT
TRBV11-3,TRBJ2-2,.,.,CASSTLTGRNTGELFF,TGTGCCAGCAGCACCCTAACAGGGAGAAACACCGGGGAGCTGTTTTTT
TRBV9,TRBJ2-6,.,TRBD1,CASSSKQGIGANVLTF,TGTGCCAGCAGCTCTAAACAGGGGATCGGGGCCAACGTCCTGACTTTC
TRBV11-2,TRBJ2-3,.,TRBD2,CASSPGTRPTDTQYF,TGTGCCAGCAGTCCCGGGACTAGACCCACAGATACGCAGTATTTT
TRBV7-8,TRBJ1-3,.,.,CASSLLSGVSGNTIYF,TGTGCCAGCAGCTTACTTTCGGGGGTCTCTGGAAACACCATATATTTT
TRBV11-3,TRBJ2-5,.,.,CASSLGPGVGSQETQYF,TGTGCCAGCAGCTTAGGCCCCGGGGTGGGATCCCAAGAGACCCAGTACTTC
TRBV10-3,TRBJ1-1,.,TRBD1,CAISESTGSAFF,TGTGCCATCAGTGAGTCGACAGGGTCAGCTTTCTTT
TRBV19,TRBJ2-6,.,.,CASSIGDSGANVLTF,TGTGCCAGTAGTATCGGAGACTCTGGGGCCAACGTCCTGACTTTC
TRBV12-3/TRBV12-4,TRBJ2-1,.,TRBD2,CASRASGDNEQFF,TGTGCCAGCAGGGCTAGCGGGGACAATGAGCAGTTCTTC
TRBV3-1/TRBV3-2,TRBJ2-5,.,TRBD2,CASSPPGAGVGGQETQYF,TGTGCCAGCAGCCCCCCTGGGGCGGGAGTGGGGGGGCAAGAGACCCAGTACTTC